These 2 T cell receptor beta chains originate from one sample sequenced in a study of OX40 agonist ivuxolimab in advanced cancers. Libraries were prepared by immunoSEQ multiplex PCR; TCRdb keeps only in-frame clonotypes and omits some of them. The data show over 80,000 clones, approximately 82% seen once. The starting material was CD4+ or CD8+ T cells sorted from blood, obtained in a trial of the OX40 agonist ivuxolimab. The receptors were gathered from an adult with an advanced solid tumor such as melanoma, head and neck, liver or kidney cancer.

CDR3 sequence (DNA): TGCGCCAGCAGCCGGGACCCCAACTACGAGCAGTACTTC. As protein: CASSRDPNYEQYF. The rearrangement uses TRBV4-1 and TRBJ2-7; D possibly matches TRBD1 or TRBD2 (5 bases each). CDR3 size: 13 residues. Germline assignment: CDR1 MGHRA and CDR2 YSYEKL. Trimming stripped 4 bases from V and 3 bases from J, with 10 bases between.

The chain couples TRBV7-2 to TRBJ1-5, with D possibly being TRBD1 (5 bases). Germline CDR1 and CDR2: SGHTA and FQGNSA. The CDR3 is 16 amino acids. Trimming cost V 4 bases and J 3 bases, with 16 bases left between them. The CDR3 here is CASSSGQLGANQPQHF. The DNA of the CDR3 is TGTGCCAGCAGCTCCGGACAACTAGGGGCCAATCAGCCCCAGCATTTT.